These 21 T cell receptor beta chains originate from one sample sequenced in a study of OX40 agonist ivuxolimab in advanced cancers. Library prep was done by the immunoSEQ multiplex PCR assay. TCRdb provides this immuneACCESS table in a form limited to in-frame rearrangements. Some clones are lacking; in checked studies, under half of them reflect an unresolved V gene, and why the rest are absent is not known. The sample table holds about 48,000 clones, of which approximately 80% were seen once. The ten largest clones take up around an eighth of the sample. The sample consisted of CD4+ or CD8+ T cells sorted from blood, taken in a trial of the OX40 agonist ivuxolimab. These receptors all come from an adult with an advanced solid tumor such as melanoma, head and neck, liver or kidney cancer.

The chain couples TRBV4-2 to TRBJ1-1; TRBD1 is a possible D gene (5 bases). CDR1 is LGHNA, CDR2 YNFKEQ, per germline. The CDR3 covers 17 residues. V lost 0 bases, J lost 1 base, and 15 bases lay in between. CDR3 in DNA: TGTGCCAGCAGCCAAGAAGGTGCGCGAGGGGCGAACACTGAAGCTTTCTTT. It translates to CASSQEGARGANTEAFF.

The rearrangement uses TRBV27 and TRBJ2-2, with TRBD2 identical over 9 bases. The V segment lost 1 base and the J segment 0 bases; nucleotides outside the gene matches: 6. This CDR3 comprises 18 residues. Germline-derived CDR1 and CDR2 are MNHEY and SMNVEV (reference sequence). The CDR3 loop is CASSLFSQREANTGELFF. CDR3 in DNA: TGTGCCAGCAGTTTATTTTCCCAGCGGGAGGCGAACACCGGGGAGCTGTTTTTT.

The chain employs TRBV23-1 and TRBJ2-7; D gene ambiguous. TRBV23-1 is sorted into the ORF group, with uncertain function. V lost 3 bases, J lost 6 bases, and 9 bases lay in between. The CDR3 runs to 12 residues. CDR3 amino acids: CASSHIWGEQYF. The DNA of the CDR3 is TGCGCCAGCAGTCACATCTGGGGCGAGCAGTACTTC.

This sequence joins TRBV7-6 and TRBJ2-7, with TRBD1 as a possible D gene (5 bases). The CDR3 has 12 amino acids. With 2 bases removed from V and 7 bases from J, the gap between germline ends came to 9 bases. Germline V lookup: CDR1 SGHVS, CDR2 FNYEAQ. CDR3 sequence (DNA): TGTGCCAGCAGCTTACCAGGGCAGGAGCAGTACTTC. It specifies CASSLPGQEQYF.

This rearrangement joins TRBV10-2 to TRBJ2-5; D possibly corresponds to TRBD2 (6 bases). This CDR3 comprises 15 residues. Germline V gene data show CDR1 as WSHSY and CDR2 as SAAADI. V was cut by 3 bases and J by 3 bases, with 14 bases left in between. The CDR3: CASSESRGWEETQYF. CDR3 coding DNA: TGCGCCAGCAGTGAATCACGGGGGTGGGAAGAGACCCAGTACTTC.

This chain joins TRBV2 and TRBJ2-3; 10 bases align to TRBD2. Germline CDR1 SNHLY, CDR2 FYNNEI. The V segment lost 3 bases and the J segment 2 bases; nucleotides outside the gene matches: 8. This CDR3 is built from 17 residues. The CDR3 sequence is CASSDLRTSGLTDTQYF. The CDR3 bases are TGTGCCAGCAGTGACTTACGGACTAGCGGCCTCACAGATACGCAGTATTTT.

This chain uses TRBV7-9 with TRBJ2-1; a weak D match, TRBD2 (5 bases). This CDR3 has 13 amino acids. The V gene lost 3 bases and the J gene lost 4 bases, with 7 bases spanning the gap. Germline-derived CDR1 and CDR2 are SEHNR and FQNEAQ (reference sequence). The CDR3 DNA is TGTGCCAGCAGCTTTCGGGGTTACAATGAGCAGTTCTTC. Protein product: CASSFRGYNEQFF. Full variable domain (remainder filled in from reference TRBV7-9 and TRBJ2-1): DTGVSQNPRHKITKRGQNVTFRCDPISEHNRLYWYRQTLGQGPEFLTYFQNEAQLEKSRLLSDRFSAERPKGSFSTLEIQRTEQGDSAMYLCASSFRGYNEQFFGPGTRLTVL.

The chain couples TRBV7-2 to TRBJ2-1; unclear D gene. This CDR3 comprises 14 residues. CDR1 and CDR2 from the germline V gene are SGHTA and FQGNSA. V was cut by 3 bases and J by 4 bases, with 10 bases left in between. This CDR3 is CASSLGFQYNEQFF. The CDR3 DNA sequence: TGTGCCAGCAGCTTGGGGTTTCAGTACAATGAGCAGTTCTTC.

The genes are TRBV5-1 and TRBJ2-3, with TRBD2 identical over 9 bases. This CDR3 comprises 17 residues. Germline V gene lookup returns CDR1 SGHRS and CDR2 YFSETQ. Germline trimming cut 7 bases from V and 2 bases from J; bases unmatched to any gene: 14. The CDR3 protein is CASASGDAGGNTDTQYF. The CDR3 coding sequence is TGCGCCAGCGCTAGCGGGGACGCGGGGGGGAACACAGATACGCAGTATTTT.

J is TRBJ2-3 and V is TRBV7-2; D unclear. Trimming took 4 bases from V and 4 from J, leaving 9 bases between them. Looked up from germline, CDR1 is SGHTA and CDR2 is FQGNSA. The CDR3 is 13 amino acids. CDR3: CASSSSIADTQYF. The CDR3 coding sequence is TGTGCCAGCAGCTCCTCGATTGCAGATACGCAGTATTTT.

The V and J genes are TRBV29-1 and TRBJ1-4; D is undetermined. The CDR3 extends over 14 amino acids. Germline CDR1 is SQVTM and CDR2 is ANQGSEA. V lost 1 base and J lost 1, with 7 bases in between. The CDR3 DNA sequence: TGCAGCGTTGAAGGGACGGGAACTAATGAAAAACTGTTTTTT. This codes for CSVEGTGTNEKLFF. Variable domain in full (rest from reference TRBV29-1 and TRBJ1-4): SAVISQKPSRDICQRGTSLTIQCQVDSQVTMMFWYRQQPGQSLTLIATANQGSEATYESGFVIDKFPISRPNLTFSTLTVSNMSPEDSSIYLCSVEGTGTNEKLFFGSGTQLSVL.

V usage is TRBV6-1 and J usage is TRBJ1-2, with D hard to call. V gave up 7 bases and J gave up 0 bases, with 9 bases separating them. The length of the CDR3 is 13 residues. Germline-derived CDR1 and CDR2 are MNHNS and SASEGT. CDR3 in DNA: TGTGCCAGCAAATCAGACACTAACTATGGCTACACCTTC. Translation gives CASKSDTNYGYTF.

The rearrangement joins TRBV28 to TRBJ1-1, with no clear D. CDR3 size: 14 residues. The germline CDR1 and CDR2 sequences are MDHEN and SYDVKM. V lost 1 base and J lost 2, with 8 bases in between. The CDR3 loop is CASSLLQANTEAFF. As DNA, the CDR3 is TGTGCCAGCAGTTTATTGCAGGCTAACACTGAAGCTTTCTTT.

This clone was counted only a few times. This sequence joins TRBV5-4 and TRBJ1-3; D is possibly TRBD1 (5 bases). The germline gives CDR1 SGHNT, CDR2 YYREEE (reference sequence). Trimming took off 1 base at V and 7 bases at J, with 12 bases between the two ends. CDR3 length: 14 amino acids. Here the CDR3 DNA reads TGTGCCAGCAGCTTGTACGGGGCGACGAACACCATATATTTT. The encoded protein is CASSLYGATNTIYF.

This rearrangement joins TRBV5-8 to TRBJ1-1, with D unclear. CDR1 and CDR2 (germline): SGHTS, YDEGEE. This CDR3 comprises 14 residues. Deletions cut 2 bases from V and 2 bases from J, with 10 bases between. CDR3 nucleotide sequence: TGTGCCAGCAGCTTCCGACTAAAAAACACTGAAGCTTTCTTT. Encoded protein: CASSFRLKNTEAFF.

The V call is TRBV5-1, the J call TRBJ1-3; TRBD1 is a possible D gene (5 bases). The CDR3 extends over 16 amino acids. Trimming took off 4 bases at V and 4 bases at J, with 18 bases between the two ends. Germline V CDR1 and CDR2: SGHRS, YFSETQ. The DNA for the CDR3 is TGCGCCAGCAGCGGGGGACCGGGGGATCTAGGAAACACCATATATTTT. Translating it yields CASSGGPGDLGNTIYF.

This clone was counted a few times. The chain links TRBV4-1 to TRBJ2-6; D is unclear. The V end was cut by 3 bases, the J end by 0 bases, with 15 bases between. Germline-derived CDR1 and CDR2 are MGHRA and YSYEKL. The CDR3 spans 18 residues. CDR3 sequence reads: CASSQPLPLDSGANVLTF. In DNA, the CDR3 is TGCGCCAGCAGCCAGCCTCTTCCCCTAGACTCTGGGGCCAACGTCCTGACTTTC.

V gene TRBV6-1 combines with J gene TRBJ2-5; TRBD2 matches at 7 bases. Trimming took 0 bases from V and 2 from J; bases not matched to a gene: 6. The CDR3 sequence is 16 residues long. Germline V gene lookup returns CDR1 MNHNS and CDR2 SASEGT. The CDR3, as DNA: TGTGCCAGCAGTGAAGCCGGGACTATTACACAAGAGACCCAGTACTTC. Amino acid sequence: CASSEAGTITQETQYF.

There are a few counts of this clone. The chain carries TRBV6-5 and TRBJ2-2; D unclear. CDR1 and CDR2 (germline): MNHEY, SVGAGI. The CDR3 has 14 amino acids. V was trimmed by 6 bases and J by 2 bases, leaving 10 bases between them. In DNA, the CDR3 is TGTGCCAGCAGGAGGCTAGTCAACACCGGGGAGCTGTTTTTT. It encodes CASRRLVNTGELFF.

This rearrangement joins TRBV5-1 to TRBJ1-4, with a tentative D call TRBD1 (6 bases). The CDR3 runs 15 residues. Trimming took off 4 bases at V and 6 bases at J, with 16 bases between the two ends. The germline V gene encodes CDR1 SGHRS and CDR2 YFSETQ. CDR3 bases: TGCGCCAGCAGCGACCTCTCAGGGGATGATGAAAAACTGTTTTTT. Protein product: CASSDLSGDDEKLFF.

The V call is TRBV5-6, the J call TRBJ1-3, with TRBD1 matching over 8 bases. The V gene's germline CDR1 is SGHDT and CDR2 YYEEEE. J was trimmed by 0 bases and V by 4 bases; bases with no gene match: 6. The CDR3 has 16 residues. The CDR3 DNA reads TGTGCCAGCAGCCTGACAGGGGCCAGCTCTGGAAACACCATATATTTT. Protein sequence: CASSLTGASSGNTIYF. The entire variable domain, with the rest obtained from reference TRBV5-6 and TRBJ1-3, is as follows: DAGVTQSPTHLIKTRGQQVTLRCSPKSGHDTVSWYQQALGQGPQFIFQYYEEEERQRGNFPDRFSGHQFPNYSSELNVNALLLGDSALYLCASSLTGASSGNTIYFGEGSWLTVV.